Detailed here is one TCR beta chain. Its antigen remains unknown. In TCRdb, the reads were re-called with MiXCR into one record per CDR3 protein. The data show roughly 730,000 distinct CDR3 sequences, with 30% to 40% seen just once and roughly 18% held by the top ten. This sample is drawn from a study of T cell repertoires in cytomegalovirus infection. Turning to the study itself: Public TCR beta signatures indicated both CMV infection and matching HLA type. Overall study findings and caveats: What dominated the ex vivo response were HLA-C-restricted CMV-specific TCR beta clonotypes. CMV carriers with the relevant HLA were identified by cumulative public TCR beta family frequency.

The CDR3 consists of 15 residues. Trimming shortened V by 0 bases and J by 4 bases, and 16 bases separated the two germline ends. Per the germline V gene, CDR1 is DFQATT and CDR2 is SNEGSKA (reference sequence). The sequence came from a human donor in good health (CMV status not recorded). Some clones in this sample may be carry-over from other donors' samples. The sequencing here drew on cultured PBMCs, taken from culture after CMV antigen stimulation. The chain employs TRBV20-1 and TRBJ2-7; D perhaps matches TRBD1 (6 bases). The CDR3 region is CSARDGTGIVYEQYF. CDR3 sequence (DNA): TGCAGTGCTAGAGACGGAACAGGGATCGTTTACGAGCAGTACTTC.